The 16 T cell receptor beta chains in this list originate from one sample, sequenced in a study of Graves' ophthalmopathy and Graves' hyperthyroidism. Beta-chain TCR CDR3 regions were amplified from RNA transcripts. An initial RT-PCR round employing HTBI primers preceded a second-round multiplex PCR. From the multiplex PCR reads, TCRdb called clonotypes with MiXCR, one entry per CDR3 protein. Of around 660,000 distinct CDR3 sequences listed, approximately 39% are singletons. The specimen was peripheral blood. These receptors originate from an adult man with Graves' ophthalmopathy.

This clonotype occurred a few times. The chain combines TRBV12-3 or TRBV12-4 with TRBJ2-7, with D perhaps assigned TRBD1 or TRBD2 (5 bases each). This CDR3 comprises 16 residues. V lost 6 bases, J lost 4 bases, and 22 bases lay in between. The CDR3 nucleotides are TGTGCCAGCAGCCAACAGCTGGGGACGAGGAGGTACGAGCAGTACTTC. Amino acids: CASSQQLGTRRYEQYF.

With respect to this clonotype: This may arise from a read error, as a much more abundant clone is one base away. The chain employs TRBV7-6 and TRBJ2-7, with TRBD2 as a possible D gene (6 bases). Germline-derived CDR1 and CDR2 are SGHVS and FNYEAQ. This CDR3 spans 16 amino acids. DNA of the CDR3: TGTGCCAGCAGCTTAGCCACGGGACTGGAGTCCTACGGGCAGTACTTC. Its translation is CASSLATGLESYGQYF.

Ten or more counts support this clonotype. The chain is built from TRBV10-3 and TRBJ1-1; maybe TRBD1 (6 bases). Between the trimmed V and J ends, which lost 3 bases and 5 bases, there was a span of 10 bases. The CDR3 spans 13 residues. The germline V gene encodes CDR1 ENHRY and CDR2 SYGVKD. This CDR3 is CAISEGGWTEAFF. Written as DNA, the CDR3 is TGTGCCATCAGTGAAGGGGGATGGACTGAAGCTTTCTTT.

This rearrangement joins TRBV5-4 to TRBJ1-2; D ambiguous. This CDR3 has 13 amino acids. Per germline, CDR1 SGHNT and CDR2 YYREEE (reference sequence). The ends were cut back, 0 bases at V and 8 bases at J, with 11 bases in the middle. The DNA for the CDR3 is TGTGCCAGCAGCTTGGATCAGGCTCGGGGCTACACCTTC. Protein product: CASSLDQARGYTF.

A few counts support this clonotype. The chain recombines TRBV11-2 with TRBJ2-2, with D unresolved. Trimming removed 3 bases at V and 4 bases at J, with 18 bases between. CDR1 is SGHAT and CDR2 is FQNNGV in the germline V gene. The CDR3 length is 17 residues. CDR3 sequence (DNA): TGTGCCAGCAGCTTTATGACGGATCCGCTGGGCACCGGGGAGCTGTTTTTT. It specifies CASSFMTDPLGTGELFF.

The gene calls are TRBV24-1 and TRBJ2-1; TRBD2 might be the D (5 bases). The CDR3 length is 14 residues. Germline CDR1 is KGHDR and CDR2 is SFDVKD. V lost 4 bases and J lost 6, with 12 bases in between. CDR3 sequence (DNA): TGTGCCACCAGTGAAGGACTGCGGGTCAATGAGCAGTTCTTC. Protein product: CATSEGLRVNEQFF.

Comments on this clonotype: A much larger clonotype is one base distant, so this may be a read error. The chain joins TRBV9 to TRBJ2-6, with D possibly matching TRBD1 (5 bases). The CDR3 runs to 16 residues. The germline gives CDR1 SGDLS, CDR2 YYNGEE. This chain's CDR3 is CASSVDLSVGANVPTF. The CDR3 bases are TGTGCCAGCAGCGTAGACCTGTCAGTTGGGGCCAACGTCCCGACTTTC.

The rearrangement links TRBV7-9 to TRBJ1-2, with TRBD1 matching 8 bases. Germline CDR1 is SEHNR and CDR2 is FQNEAQ (reference sequence). Trimming at V came to 5 bases and at J to 0 bases, leaving 8 bases not matched to a gene. This CDR3 spans 16 amino acids. The chain's CDR3 is CASSQGAVTANYGYTF. CDR3 nucleotides: TGTGCCAGCAGCCAGGGGGCTGTCACAGCTAACTATGGCTACACCTTC.

Comments on this clonotype: A junction end diverges from the germline sequence, so it may reflect a read error. The chain carries TRBV10-3 and TRBJ2-7; TRBD1 might be the D (6 bases). Germline V gene data show CDR1 as ENHRY and CDR2 as SYGVKD. The CDR3 has 11 amino acids. The CDR3: CATSDWGQTNF. DNA for the CDR3: TGTGCCACCAGTGACTGGGGGCAAACGAACTTC.

This clonotype was detected a few times. The chain couples TRBV11-2 to TRBJ2-7; 10 bases line up with TRBD2. V dropped 5 bases and J dropped 3; count of bases not matched to a gene: 13. CDR3 length: 17 residues. The germline V gene encodes CDR1 SGHAT and CDR2 FQNNGV. In DNA form, the CDR3 reads TGTGCCAGCAGCCGAGCGGGGGGGCGGACACTAAGCTACGAGCAGTACTTC. Protein sequence: CASSRAGGRTLSYEQYF. The variable domain in full, with the rest retrieved from reference TRBV11-2 and TRBJ2-7, is EAGVAQSPRYKIIEKRQSVAFWCNPISGHATLYWYQQILGQGPKLLIQFQNNGVVDDSQLPKDRFSAERLKGVDSTLKIQPAKLEDSAVYLCASSRAGGRTLSYEQYFGPGTRLTVT.

As for this clonotype: Since no conserved phenylalanine or tryptophan closes the CDR3, a read error is the likely cause. The chain combines TRBV6-5 with TRBJ1-2; D gene uncertain. CDR1 MNHEY and CDR2 SVGAGI come from the germline V gene. CDR3 length equals 12 residues. The V and J ends lost 7 bases and 6 bases respectively, with 12 bases between them. The CDR3 bases are TGTGCCAGCATGGACCTCGTTCATGGCTACACCTCC. This encodes CASMDLVHGYTS.

CDR3 amino acids: CASSPFTGLLNYGYTF. The CDR3 DNA reads as TGTGCCAGCAGCCCTTTCACAGGGCTCCTTAACTATGGCTACACCTTC. The V gene is TRBV2, the J gene TRBJ1-2; D is perhaps TRBD1 (6 bases). The CDR3 length is 16 residues. In germline, CDR1 is SNHLY, CDR2 FYNNEI. Trimming removed 6 bases at V and 1 base at J, with 18 bases between.

This clonotype was picked up many times. The rearrangement uses TRBV10-3 and TRBJ1-6, with a weak D call TRBD1 (6 bases). Germline-derived CDR1 and CDR2 are ENHRY and SYGVKD. V was trimmed by 0 bases and J by 4 bases, leaving 13 bases between them. The CDR3 has 17 residues. CDR3 nucleotide sequence: TGTGCCATCAGTGAGTCGGCATCGGGACAATATAATTCACCCCTCCACTTT. Translation: CAISESASGQYNSPLHF.

This clonotype was detected a few times. The CDR3 DNA reads as TGTGCCAGCAGCCTAACAGGGGTGGGGAACACTGAAGCTTTCTTT. It encodes CASSLTGVGNTEAFF. V gene TRBV7-8 combines with J gene TRBJ1-1; 7 bases are shared with TRBD1. The V and J ends lost 5 bases and 1 base, in that order; junction bases with no gene match: 7. The CDR3 loop spans 15 amino acids. CDR1 SGHVS and CDR2 FQNEAQ come from the germline V gene.

This clonotype was recorded a few times. V and J are TRBV9 and TRBJ1-3; D is undetermined. V was pared by 4 bases and J by 4 bases, with 9 bases between. The CDR3 consists of 13 residues. Germline CDR1 reads SGDLS; CDR2 reads YYNGEE. CDR3 DNA sequence: TGTGCCAGCAGCCAAGTTGTGGGAAACACCATATATTTT. It codes for CASSQVVGNTIYF.

Concerning this clonotype itself: This sequence may be a read error, since a much larger clone differs from it by one base. The chain employs TRBV2 and TRBJ1-1; 7 bases line up with TRBD1. After removal of 6 bases from V and 0 bases from J, the junction contained 4 bases not matched to a gene. The CDR3 has 14 amino acids. The germline V gene encodes CDR1 SNHLY and CDR2 FYNNEI. In nucleotides, the CDR3 is TGTGCCAGCAGATCGGGACAGATGAACACTGAAGCTTTCTTT. As protein: CASRSGQMNTEAFF.